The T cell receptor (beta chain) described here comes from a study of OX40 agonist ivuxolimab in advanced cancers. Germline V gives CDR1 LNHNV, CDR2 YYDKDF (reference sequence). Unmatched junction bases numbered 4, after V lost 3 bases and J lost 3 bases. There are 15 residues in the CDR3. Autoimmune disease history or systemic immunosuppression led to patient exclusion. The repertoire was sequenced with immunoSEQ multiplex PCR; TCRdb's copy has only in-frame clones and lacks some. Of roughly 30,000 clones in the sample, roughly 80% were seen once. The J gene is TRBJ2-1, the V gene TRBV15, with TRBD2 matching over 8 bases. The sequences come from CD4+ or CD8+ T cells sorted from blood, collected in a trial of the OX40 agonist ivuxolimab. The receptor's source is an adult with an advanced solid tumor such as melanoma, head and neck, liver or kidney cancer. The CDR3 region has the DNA TGTGCCACCAGCAGCCGGGAGGGCCGCTACAATGAGCAGTTCTTC. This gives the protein CATSSREGRYNEQFF.